Shown below are 5 T cell receptor beta chains from a single sample sequenced in a study of blood T cell repertoires in COVID-19. Sequenced by immunoSEQ multiplex PCR; TCRdb stores in-frame clones only, minus some. The profile covers fewer than 100,000 clones, with 80% to 90% appearing a single time and over 15% taken by the ten largest. Sequences were obtained from peripheral blood. These receptors were obtained from a human donor in a cohort sampled during active COVID-19.

The chain couples TRBV4-1 to TRBJ1-2, with TRBD1 identical over 8 bases. This CDR3 is built from 14 residues. Trimming cost V 3 bases and J 4 bases; bases outside gene matches: 4. Germline V gene data show CDR1 as MGHRA and CDR2 as YSYEKL. CDR3 nucleotides: TGCGCCAGCAGCCACTCAGGGGGCGCCTATGGCTACACCTTC. As protein: CASSHSGGAYGYTF.

Only a few counts were recorded for this clone. This chain uses TRBV30 with TRBJ1-1; no reliable D call. V gave up 2 bases and J gave up 2 bases, with 9 bases separating them. There are 13 residues in the CDR3. CDR1 is GTSNPN, CDR2 SVGIG, per germline (reference sequence). In nucleotides, the CDR3 is TGTGCCTGGAGTAGAGACACTAACACTGAAGCTTTCTTT. Protein product: CAWSRDTNTEAFF.

V is TRBV2 and J is TRBJ1-1, with D uncertain. V was clipped by 1 base and J by 7 bases, with 7 bases between them. CDR3 length equals 12 residues. Germline CDR1 SNHLY, CDR2 FYNNEI. In nucleotides, the CDR3 is TGTGCCAGCAGTGAAGGAGATCGTGAAGCTTTCTTT. Protein: CASSEGDREAFF.

The CDR3 nucleotides read TGTGCCAGTAGTGTGGGACTCGCAGATACGCAGTATTTT. It is translated as CASSVGLADTQYF. The chain recombines TRBV19 with TRBJ2-3; the D gene is possibly TRBD2 (6 bases). Germline V gives CDR1 LNHDA, CDR2 SQIVND (reference sequence). Trimming shortened V by 5 bases and J by 4 bases, and 10 bases separated the two germline ends. This CDR3 region has 13 residues.

The chain has TRBV6-2 or TRBV6-3 and TRBJ2-1; 12 nucleotides agree with TRBD2. The CDR3 totals 16 residues. V lost 5 bases to trimming and J lost 3 bases; unmatched junction nucleotides: 5. CDR1 and CDR2 (germline): MNHEY, SVGEGT. This CDR3 reads CASSPRTSGIYNEQFF. The CDR3 DNA reads TGTGCCAGCAGTCCACGGACTAGCGGGATCTACAATGAGCAGTTCTTC.